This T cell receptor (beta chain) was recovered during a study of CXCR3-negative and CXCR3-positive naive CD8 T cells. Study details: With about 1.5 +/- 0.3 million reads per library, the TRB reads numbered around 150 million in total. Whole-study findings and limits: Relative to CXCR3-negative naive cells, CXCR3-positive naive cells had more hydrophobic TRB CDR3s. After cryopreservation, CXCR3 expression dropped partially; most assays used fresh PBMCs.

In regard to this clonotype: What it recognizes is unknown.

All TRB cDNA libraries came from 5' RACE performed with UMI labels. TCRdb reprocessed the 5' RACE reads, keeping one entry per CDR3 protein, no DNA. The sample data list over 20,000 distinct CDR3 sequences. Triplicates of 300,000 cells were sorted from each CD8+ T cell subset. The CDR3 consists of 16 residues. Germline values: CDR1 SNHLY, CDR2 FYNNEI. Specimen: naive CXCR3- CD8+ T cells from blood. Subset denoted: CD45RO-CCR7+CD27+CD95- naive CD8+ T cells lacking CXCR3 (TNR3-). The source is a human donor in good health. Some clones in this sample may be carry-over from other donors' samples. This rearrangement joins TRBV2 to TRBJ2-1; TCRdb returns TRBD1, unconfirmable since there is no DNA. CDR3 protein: CASSAPGTGAYNEQFF.